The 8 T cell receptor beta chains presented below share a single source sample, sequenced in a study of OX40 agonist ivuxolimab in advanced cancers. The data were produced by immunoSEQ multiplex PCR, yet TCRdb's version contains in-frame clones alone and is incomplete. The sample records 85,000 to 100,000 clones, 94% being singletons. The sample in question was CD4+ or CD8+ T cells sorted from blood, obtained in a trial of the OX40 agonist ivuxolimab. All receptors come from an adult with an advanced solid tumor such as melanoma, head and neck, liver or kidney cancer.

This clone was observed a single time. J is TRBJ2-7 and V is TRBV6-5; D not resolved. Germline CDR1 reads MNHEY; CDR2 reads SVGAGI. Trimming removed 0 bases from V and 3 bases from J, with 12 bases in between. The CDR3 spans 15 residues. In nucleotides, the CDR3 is TGTGCCAGCAGTTACTCTTGGTCCAGTAACTACGAGCAGTACTTC. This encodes CASSYSWSSNYEQYF.

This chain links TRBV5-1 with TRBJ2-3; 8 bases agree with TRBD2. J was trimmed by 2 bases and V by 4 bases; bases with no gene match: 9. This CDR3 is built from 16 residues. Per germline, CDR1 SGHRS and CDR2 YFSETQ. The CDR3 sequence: CASSRQRESNTDTQYF. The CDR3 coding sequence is TGCGCCAGCAGCAGGCAGCGGGAGTCAAACACAGATACGCAGTATTTT.

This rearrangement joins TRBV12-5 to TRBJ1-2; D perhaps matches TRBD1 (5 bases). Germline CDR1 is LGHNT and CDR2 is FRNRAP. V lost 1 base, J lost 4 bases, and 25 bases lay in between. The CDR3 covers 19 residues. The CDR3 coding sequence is TGTGCTAGTGGTTTGGCGTTGGGGCAGGCATCGCCATTTATCTATGGCTACACCTTC. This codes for CASGLALGQASPFIYGYTF.

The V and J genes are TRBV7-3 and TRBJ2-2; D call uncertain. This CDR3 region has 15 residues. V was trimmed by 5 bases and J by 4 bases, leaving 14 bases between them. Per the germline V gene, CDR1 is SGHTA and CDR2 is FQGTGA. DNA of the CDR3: TGTGCCAGCAGCCTTGATGTCTGGACCACCGGGGAGCTGTTTTTT. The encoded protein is CASSLDVWTTGELFF. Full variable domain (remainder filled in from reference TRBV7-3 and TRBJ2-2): GAGVSQTPSNKVTEKGKYVELRCDPISGHTALYWYRQSLGQGPEFLIYFQGTGAADDSGLPNDRFFAVRPEGSVSTLKIQRTERGDSAVYLCASSLDVWTTGELFFGEGSRLTVL.

The CDR3, as DNA: TGTGCCAGCAGCGAGGGACAGCTAAGCAATCAGCCCCAGCATTTT. Its protein is CASSEGQLSNQPQHF. The rearrangement links TRBV6-1 to TRBJ1-5; 7 bases agree with TRBD1. The CDR3 extends over 15 amino acids. V lost 6 bases, J lost 1 base, and 6 bases stayed unmatched. Germline values: CDR1 MNHNS, CDR2 SASEGT.

The CDR3 loop reads CSVRDSSYEQYF. CDR3 sequence (DNA): TGCAGCGTTCGGGACAGCTCCTACGAGCAGTACTTC. The rearrangement links TRBV29-1 to TRBJ2-7; 7 nucleotides align to TRBD1. Looked up from germline, CDR1 is SQVTM and CDR2 is ANQGSEA. V lost 5 bases and J lost 0; bases outside the gene matches: 1. CDR3 length: 12 amino acids.

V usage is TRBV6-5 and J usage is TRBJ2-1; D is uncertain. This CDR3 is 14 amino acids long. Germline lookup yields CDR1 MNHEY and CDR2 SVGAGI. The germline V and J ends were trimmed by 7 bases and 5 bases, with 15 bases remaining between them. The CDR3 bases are TGTGCCAGCATTGGGGTTTCCTTGGACAATGAGCAGTTCTTC. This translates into CASIGVSLDNEQFF.

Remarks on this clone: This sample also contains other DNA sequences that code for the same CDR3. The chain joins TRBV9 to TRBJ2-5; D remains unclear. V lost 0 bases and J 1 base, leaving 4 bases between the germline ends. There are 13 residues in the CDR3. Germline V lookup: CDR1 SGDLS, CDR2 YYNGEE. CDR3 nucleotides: TGTGCCAGCAGCGTAGGGGGCCAAGAGACCCAGTACTTC. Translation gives CASSVGGQETQYF.